The subject of this entry is one T cell receptor (beta chain). The V gene lost 2 bases and the J gene lost 1 base, with 10 bases spanning the gap. The germline V gene encodes CDR1 KGHDR and CDR2 SFDVKD. The length of the CDR3 is 15 residues. This record comes from a study of blood T cell repertoires in COVID-19. Across the whole study: The analysed material was cDNA or gDNA that came from T cells, B-cell-depleted T cells, or PBMCs.

Some clones are missing from TCRdb's copy, which holds only in-frame ones; the method was immunoSEQ multiplex PCR. The sample records 150,000 to 170,000 clones, approximately 78% being singletons. The chain links TRBV24-1 to TRBJ2-5; no firm D call. Source material: peripheral blood. The sequence was collected from an elderly man with acute or convalescent COVID-19. CDR3 region: CATSDSILPQETQYF. CDR3 nucleotides: TGTGCCACCAGTGATTCGATCCTACCCCAAGAGACCCAGTACTTC.